Below are 30 T cell receptor beta chains sequenced from a single sample in a study of control samples from healthy donors and cancer patients. TCRdb's copy holds only in-frame clones and misses some; the assay was immunoSEQ multiplex PCR. The sample holds 150,000 to 180,000 clones, 90% to 95% seen once. The specimen was blood. These receptors came from a man between 35 and 55 years old in good health.

The V gene is TRBV11-2, the J gene TRBJ1-2; D not certain. CDR1 is SGHAT, CDR2 FQNNGV, per germline. The CDR3 loop spans 13 amino acids. V lost 5 bases and J lost 2, with 9 bases in between. The chain's CDR3 is CASSPTENYGYTF. In nucleotides, the CDR3 is TGTGCCAGCAGCCCTACAGAGAACTATGGCTACACCTTC.

The gene calls are TRBV6-5 and TRBJ1-5; TRBD1 might be the D (6 bases). The V end was cut by 5 bases, the J end by 4 bases, with 9 bases between. This CDR3 comprises 13 residues. Germline V gene lookup returns CDR1 MNHEY and CDR2 SVGAGI. The CDR3, as DNA: TGTGCCAGCAGTACCGGACAGAATCAGCCCCAGCATTTT. It translates to CASSTGQNQPQHF.

In this sample, this clone turned up a few times. The J gene is TRBJ2-7, the V gene TRBV5-1; D may be TRBD1 (5 bases). The CDR3 is 16 amino acids. V dropped 0 bases and J dropped 0 bases, with 13 bases sitting between them. Germline V gene sequence: CDR1 SGHRS, CDR2 YFSETQ. The CDR3 bases are TGCGCCAGCAGCTTGGCCAGTCAGGGAATCTCCTACGAGCAGTACTTC. This codes for CASSLASQGISYEQYF.

The J gene is TRBJ1-5, the V gene TRBV6-2 or TRBV6-3; TRBD1 might be the D (5 bases). Germline V lookup: CDR1 MNHEY, CDR2 SVGEGT. V shed 6 bases and J shed 3 bases, with 15 bases lying between them. This CDR3 is 15 amino acids long. The CDR3, as DNA: TGTGCCAGCAGCCCCATGTTGGGGACCAATCAGCCCCAGCATTTT. This codes for CASSPMLGTNQPQHF.

The chain recombines TRBV7-2 with TRBJ2-1, with TRBD1 matching 8 bases. Germline lookup yields CDR1 SGHTA and CDR2 FQGNSA. The V and J ends lost 3 bases and 6 bases, in that order; junction bases with no gene match: 1. This CDR3 is built from 13 residues. For the CDR3, the DNA is TGTGCCAGCAGCTTGGACAGGGCCAATGAGCAGTTCTTC. It yields the protein CASSLDRANEQFF.

This clone has just one count. The sample carries other DNA sequences with the same CDR3. J is TRBJ1-6 and V is TRBV2; D is ambiguous. V lost 1 base and J lost 8, with 3 bases in between. Germline V lookup: CDR1 SNHLY, CDR2 FYNNEI. This CDR3 has 12 residues. CDR3 DNA sequence: TGTGCCAGCAGTGAAGGAGATTCACCCCTCCACTTT. This encodes CASSEGDSPLHF.

This clone was seen just once. CDR3 coding DNA: TGTGCCAGCAGTGAAGATACAGGCCGGGGGGAAGCTTTCTTT. Translated: CASSEDTGRGEAFF. This chain connects TRBV2 to TRBJ1-1; TRBD1 might be the D (5 bases). Trimming took 1 base from V and 8 from J, leaving 14 bases between them. The CDR3 loop spans 14 amino acids. Germline-derived CDR1 and CDR2 are SNHLY and FYNNEI.

This chain joins TRBV21-1 and TRBJ1-1. TRBV21-1 corresponds to a pseudogene. The CDR3 is 12 amino acids. CDR3 DNA sequence: TGTGTGAGGAGGGGAATGAACACTGAAGCTTTCTTT. It codes for CVRRGMNTEAFF.

The chain uses TRBV14 and TRBJ1-4; weak D call: TRBD1 (5 bases). Germline V gene data show CDR1 as SGHDN and CDR2 as FVKESK. The ends were cut back, 0 bases at V and 3 bases at J, with 8 bases in the middle. The CDR3 is made up of 15 amino acids. Here the CDR3 DNA reads TGTGCCAGCAGCCAAGACCTGGGGGCTAATGAAAAACTGTTTTTT. Its protein product is CASSQDLGANEKLFF.

The chain employs TRBV18 and TRBJ1-6, with TRBD1 matching 9 bases. V shed 2 bases, J shed 9 bases, and the junction held 8 bases outside the gene matches. The CDR3 is 16 residues long. CDR1 and CDR2 (germline): KGHSH, LQKENI. The CDR3 nucleotides read TGTGCCAGCTCACCAATCGCCGGGACAGGGCCTTCACCCCTCCACTTT. This sequence encodes CASSPIAGTGPSPLHF.

The gene calls are TRBV19 and TRBJ1-1; D may be TRBD1 (5 bases). The V gene's germline CDR1 is LNHDA and CDR2 SQIVND (reference sequence). V lost 4 bases and J lost 3, with 12 bases in between. This CDR3 comprises 14 residues. The chain's CDR3 is CASSTGLTYTEAFF. In DNA form, the CDR3 reads TGTGCCAGTAGTACGGGACTCACGTACACTGAAGCTTTCTTT.

The chain uses TRBV28 and TRBJ1-2, with no clear D. The germline gives CDR1 MDHEN, CDR2 SYDVKM. CDR3 length equals 12 residues. With 5 bases removed from V and 5 bases from J, the gap between germline ends came to 9 bases. The DNA of the CDR3 is TGTGCCAGCAGTCCACTGGGGTATGGCTACACCTTC. Its translation is CASSPLGYGYTF.

The chain employs TRBV2 and TRBJ1-1, with unresolved D. Germline CDR1 SNHLY, CDR2 FYNNEI. V shed 10 bases and J shed 5 bases, with 17 bases lying between them. The CDR3 is made up of 13 amino acids. CDR3 in amino acids: CATRVESFTEAFF. The DNA for the CDR3 is TGTGCCACGCGAGTAGAGAGTTTTACTGAAGCTTTCTTT.

V is TRBV7-4 and J is TRBJ1-2; the D gene is possibly TRBD1 (5 bases). Germline assignment: CDR1 SGHVT and CDR2 SQSDAQ. The CDR3 is 15 amino acids. Trimming stripped 5 bases from V and 1 base from J, with 14 bases between. This CDR3 is CASSPHARGNYGYTF. The CDR3 DNA reads TGTGCCAGCAGCCCCCATGCGAGGGGTAACTATGGCTACACCTTC.

The chain links TRBV27 to TRBJ2-1; TRBD2 agrees at 8 bases. The CDR3 runs to 15 residues. Germline CDR1 is MNHEY and CDR2 is SMNVEV (reference sequence). V shed 2 bases, J shed 4 bases, and the junction held 4 bases outside the gene matches. CDR3 in DNA: TGTGCCAGCAGTTTAGGAGCGGGGGAGTACAATGAGCAGTTCTTC. Encoded protein: CASSLGAGEYNEQFF.

CDR3: CASSQNWAGEKLFF. CDR3 DNA sequence: TGCGCCAGCAGCCAAAATTGGGCGGGGGAAAAACTGTTTTTT. The genes are TRBV4-1 and TRBJ1-4; D not certain. This CDR3 has 14 residues. CDR1 and CDR2 (germline): MGHRA, YSYEKL. V lost 2 bases and J lost 8, with 12 bases in between.

This clone was seen only once. Sequence at one end of the junction differs from germline and may be a read error. The V call is TRBV6-5, the J call TRBJ2-7; maybe TRBD1 (6 bases). CDR1 MNHEY and CDR2 SVGAGI come from the germline V gene. CDR3 length: 13 amino acids. CDR3 nucleotides: TGTGCCAGCAGTTTCTTACAGACAGGCCCAGTGAACTTC. This gives the protein CASSFLQTGPVNF.

The gene calls are TRBV19 and TRBJ1-2; possible D gene TRBD1, 5 bases. CDR3 length: 15 residues. The germline V and J ends were trimmed by 5 bases and 0 bases, with 13 bases remaining between them. CDR1 and CDR2 from the germline V gene are LNHDA and SQIVND (reference sequence). The CDR3 DNA sequence: TGTGCCAGTAGTTTTGCTGGGACGGCTAACTATGGCTACACCTTC. Translated: CASSFAGTANYGYTF.

The V gene is TRBV10-2, the J gene TRBJ2-3, with 9 bases lining up with TRBD2. Per the germline V gene, CDR1 is WSHSY and CDR2 is SAAADI. CDR3 size: 15 residues. V was clipped by 6 bases and J by 3 bases; unmatched bases: 7. Here the CDR3 reads CASRGTSWQTDTQYF. The CDR3, as DNA: TGCGCCAGCAGGGGGACTAGCTGGCAAACAGATACGCAGTATTTT.

The rearrangement joins TRBV5-5 to TRBJ1-2; D ambiguous. From germline, CDR1 is SGHKS and CDR2 YYEKEE (reference sequence). CDR3 size: 12 residues. Between the trimmed V and J ends, which lost 0 bases and 3 bases, there was a span of 3 bases. For the CDR3, the DNA is TGTGCCAGCAGCTTGGGGGACTATGGCTACACCTTC. Residues: CASSLGDYGYTF.

The CDR3 coding sequence is TGTGCCAGCAGCCATACCGGGACACAATATGGCTACACCTTC. Protein: CASSHTGTQYGYTF. This chain connects TRBV3-1 (or the pseudogene TRBV3-2) to TRBJ1-2, with a weak D call TRBD1 (6 bases). The CDR3 extends over 14 amino acids. The V end lost 3 bases, the J end lost 5 bases, and 13 bases lay between the germline ends. Germline values: CDR1 LGHDT, CDR2 YNNKEL (reference sequence).

This clone was found once. The CDR3 is CASSLVARNTGELFF. CDR3 DNA: TGTGCCAGCTCACTCGTGGCCAGGAACACCGGGGAGCTGTTTTTT. The chain couples TRBV18 to TRBJ2-2, with D unclear. The CDR3 is 15 residues long. Germline V CDR1 and CDR2: KGHSH, LQKENI. V was cut by 4 bases and J by 1 base, with 10 bases left in between.

This sequence joins TRBV28 and TRBJ1-1; perhaps TRBD1 as D (6 bases). The length of the CDR3 is 15 residues. V shed 6 bases and J shed 5 bases, with 19 bases lying between them. In germline, CDR1 is MDHEN, CDR2 SYDVKM. CDR3 in DNA: TGTGCCAGCAGCGAAAGAACAGGGCTGGGGACTGAAGCTTTCTTT. Its translation: CASSERTGLGTEAFF.

The chain couples TRBV6-5 to TRBJ1-2; D may be TRBD1 (5 bases). The germline gives CDR1 MNHEY, CDR2 SVGAGI. This CDR3 is 15 amino acids long. Trimming stripped 7 bases from V and 8 bases from J, with 23 bases between. The CDR3 bases are TGTGCCAGCATCCGAGCACAGGAAGGGCGAGAAGGCTACACCTTC. Translating it yields CASIRAQEGREGYTF.

This clone occurred once. The rearrangement uses TRBV19 and TRBJ1-2; D perhaps matches TRBD1 (5 bases). Germline assignment: CDR1 LNHDA and CDR2 SQIVND (reference sequence). The CDR3 covers 14 residues. The V end was cut by 6 bases, the J end by 7 bases, with 18 bases between. The chain's CDR3 is CASRVSGGARGYTF. In nucleotides, the CDR3 is TGTGCCAGTAGGGTTTCCGGGGGTGCGCGTGGCTACACCTTC.

Only one count was recorded for this clone. This rearrangement joins TRBV4-1 to TRBJ2-3; 9 bases line up with TRBD1. The germline CDR1 and CDR2 sequences are MGHRA and YSYEKL. Trimming at V came to 4 bases and at J to 2 bases, leaving 4 bases not matched to a gene. The CDR3 runs to 15 residues. CDR3 residues: CASSPGTGPTDTQYF. CDR3 nucleotide sequence: TGCGCCAGCAGCCCCGGGACAGGGCCCACAGATACGCAGTATTTT.

The chain is built from TRBV12-3 or TRBV12-4 and TRBJ1-3; D remains ambiguous. The CDR3 totals 12 residues. V was trimmed by 2 bases and J by 4 bases, leaving 3 bases between them. CDR3 sequence: CASSLQGNTIYF. The CDR3 nucleotides are TGTGCCAGCAGTTTACAGGGAAACACCATATATTTT.

J is TRBJ2-7 and V is TRBV5-4; possibly TRBD1 for D (6 bases). This CDR3 has 12 amino acids. V lost 4 bases and J lost 10, with 15 bases in between. The germline gives CDR1 SGHNT, CDR2 YYREEE (reference sequence). DNA for the CDR3: TGTGCCAGCAGCCGTGACCGGGACACACAGTACTTC. It specifies CASSRDRDTQYF.

The rearrangement joins TRBV19 to TRBJ2-1, with D possibly matching TRBD1 (6 bases). Germline CDR1 LNHDA, CDR2 SQIVND (reference sequence). V gave up 7 bases and J gave up 8 bases, with 24 bases separating them. CDR3 length: 16 amino acids. CDR3 amino acids: CASKGAGASFDYEQFF. CDR3 sequence (DNA): TGTGCCAGTAAGGGTGCAGGGGCCTCTTTTGATTATGAGCAGTTCTTC.

This chain links TRBV15 with TRBJ2-5; D perhaps matches TRBD1 (6 bases). Looked up from germline, CDR1 is LNHNV and CDR2 is YYDKDF (reference sequence). Trimming took off 2 bases at V and 1 base at J, with 8 bases between the two ends. CDR3 length equals 14 residues. The CDR3 here is CATSRTGSQETQYF. The CDR3 nucleotides are TGTGCCACCAGCAGAACAGGGTCCCAAGAGACCCAGTACTTC.